One and the same sample provided the 32 T cell receptor beta chains below, sequenced in a study of CD8+ T cells in alopecia areata. RNA extraction and reverse transcription yielded cDNA as sequencing template. TCRdb keeps only in-frame clones here, not all; method: immunoSEQ multiplex PCR. The sample includes roughly 200,000 clones, 50% to 65% of them seen just once. As for treatment: oral pan-JAK inhibitor, 5-10 mg twice daily. Sample: CD8+ T cells sorted from blood, taken at week 24, from a patient treated with tofacitinib. The source of these receptors is a human donor with alopecia areata.

In regard to this clone: Relative to the germline gene, one junction end is altered; a read error may explain this. The chain employs TRBV25-1 and TRBJ2-5; D remains unclear. Looked up from germline, CDR1 is MGHDK and CDR2 is SYGVNS. The length of the CDR3 is 11 residues. CDR3 residues: CASSDQATQYF. DNA for the CDR3: TGTGCCAGCAGTGACCAAGCGACCCAGTACTTC.

The chain combines TRBV7-9 with TRBJ2-3; D is ambiguous. CDR1 SEHNR and CDR2 FQNEAQ come from the germline V gene (reference sequence). The ends were cut back, 9 bases at V and 4 bases at J, with 5 bases in the middle. The CDR3 sequence is 10 residues long. As DNA, the CDR3 is TGTGCCAGTGGGGCAGATACGCAGTATTTT. Translation: CASGADTQYF.

V is TRBV2 and J is TRBJ2-5; D tentatively reads TRBD1 or TRBD2 (5 bases each). The germline V and J ends were trimmed by 6 bases and 5 bases, with 7 bases remaining between them. The CDR3 totals 11 residues. Germline V gene lookup returns CDR1 SNHLY and CDR2 FYNNEI. The CDR3 spells CASRGPETQYF. In DNA form, the CDR3 reads TGTGCCAGCAGGGGACCGGAGACCCAGTACTTC. The complete variable domain, with remaining parts taken from reference TRBV2 and TRBJ2-5, reads EPEVTQTPSHQVTQMGQEVILRCVPISNHLYFYWYRQILGQKVEFLVSFYNNEISEKSEIFDDQFSVERPDGSNFTLKIRSTKLEDSAMYFCASRGPETQYFGPGTRLLVL.

The sample holds a few counts of this clone. The chain joins TRBV11-3 to TRBJ1-2; TRBD1 might be the D (6 bases). Per germline, CDR1 SGHNT and CDR2 YENEEA. The V and J ends lost 2 bases and 8 bases respectively, with 15 bases between them. The CDR3 length is 14 residues. The CDR3 is CASSLSAGAHGYTF. In DNA form, the CDR3 reads TGTGCCAGCAGCTTATCAGCAGGGGCGCACGGCTACACCTTC.

The chain joins TRBV13 to TRBJ1-4; TRBD1 matches 9 bases. Germline assignment: CDR1 PRHDT and CDR2 FYEKMQ (reference sequence). V lost 7 bases to trimming and J lost 5 bases; unmatched junction nucleotides: 2. CDR3 size: 13 residues. The CDR3 region is CASMTGGNEKLFF. CDR3 nucleotides: TGTGCCAGCATGACAGGGGGGAATGAAAAACTGTTTTTT. The full variable domain, with the rest looked up from reference TRBV13 and TRBJ1-4, is AAGVIQSPRHLIKEKRETATLKCYPIPRHDTVYWYQQGPGQDPQFLISFYEKMQSDKGSIPDRFSAQQFSDYHSELNMSSLELGDSALYFCASMTGGNEKLFFGSGTQLSVL.

The V call is TRBV29-1, the J call TRBJ1-2; no reliable D call. This CDR3 contains 14 residues. V was pared by 0 bases and J by 4 bases, with 12 bases between. Looked up from germline, CDR1 is SQVTM and CDR2 is ANQGSEA. The CDR3 DNA sequence: TGCAGCGTTGAAGAAAAACAGAGAGTCTATGGCTACACCTTC. Protein sequence: CSVEEKQRVYGYTF.

The V call is TRBV7-2, the J call TRBJ2-7; TRBD2 agrees at 11 bases. The CDR3 totals 13 residues. Germline values: CDR1 SGHTA, CDR2 FQGNSA. J gave up 4 bases and V 6 bases, and 2 bases lay outside the gene matches. The CDR3 DNA sequence: TGTGCCAGCAGAAGGACTAGCGGGTACGAGCAGTACTTC. It specifies CASRRTSGYEQYF.

The V call is TRBV5-6, the J call TRBJ2-3; tentatively, D is TRBD1 (5 bases). CDR3 length: 12 amino acids. The germline V gene has CDR1 SGHDT and CDR2 YYEEEE. The germline V and J ends were trimmed by 3 bases and 3 bases, with 5 bases remaining between them. The chain's CDR3 is CASSSGTDTQYF. CDR3 nucleotides: TGTGCCAGCAGCTCAGGGACAGATACGCAGTATTTT.

This clone occurred a few times. The genes are TRBV28 and TRBJ1-5, with D hard to call. The CDR3 runs to 15 residues. Trimming left V 6 bases short and J 1 base short, with 13 bases between. In germline, CDR1 is MDHEN, CDR2 SYDVKM. The DNA of the CDR3 is TGTGCCAGCAGAGAGATGATCGCAAGCAATCAGCCCCAGCATTTT. Amino acids: CASREMIASNQPQHF.

The gene calls are TRBV5-1 and TRBJ2-1, with D perhaps assigned TRBD1 or TRBD2 (7 bases each). Germline V lookup: CDR1 SGHRS, CDR2 YFSETQ. V was shortened by 4 bases and J by 8 bases, with 16 bases between the two germline ends. The CDR3 runs 14 residues. The CDR3 spells CASSPGRQGDEQFF. In DNA, the CDR3 is TGCGCCAGCAGCCCCGGGAGGCAGGGGGATGAGCAGTTCTTC.

The J gene is TRBJ1-2, the V gene TRBV29-1; D not certain. Germline lookup yields CDR1 SQVTM and CDR2 ANQGSEA. The V gene lost 7 bases and the J gene lost 8 bases, with 14 bases spanning the gap. This CDR3 has 11 amino acids. The CDR3 DNA sequence: TGCAGCGCCGAAACCGGGCGAGGCTACACCTTC. Its protein is CSAETGRGYTF. Combining the CDR3 with reference TRBV29-1 and TRBJ1-2 gives the whole variable domain SAVISQKPSRDICQRGTSLTIQCQVDSQVTMMFWYRQQPGQSLTLIATANQGSEATYESGFVIDKFPISRPNLTFSTLTVSNMSPEDSSIYLCSAETGRGYTFGSGTRLTVV.

This chain connects TRBV7-9 to TRBJ1-1; TRBD1 agrees at 10 bases. CDR1 SEHNR and CDR2 FQNEAQ come from the germline V gene (reference sequence). Trimming cost V 3 bases and J 6 bases; bases outside gene matches: 7. The CDR3 loop spans 15 amino acids. CDR3 sequence: CASSFQTGGRAEAFF. The DNA for the CDR3 is TGTGCCAGCAGCTTCCAGACAGGGGGCAGAGCTGAAGCTTTCTTT.

This clone has just a few counts. V gene TRBV25-1 combines with J gene TRBJ1-2, with TRBD1 matching 9 bases. The CDR3 is 15 residues long. The J segment lost 8 bases and the V segment lost 5 bases, leaving 12 bases of the junction unmatched. Germline CDR1 MGHDK, CDR2 SYGVNS. CDR3 DNA sequence: TGTGCCAGCAGTCCCTCGGGACAGGGAAGGAGCGGCTACACCTTC. It encodes CASSPSGQGRSGYTF.

This sequence joins TRBV9 and TRBJ1-4; D call uncertain. CDR1 is SGDLS and CDR2 is YYNGEE in the germline V gene. Trimming stripped 4 bases from V and 0 bases from J, with 10 bases between. This CDR3 spans 15 amino acids. CDR3 DNA sequence: TGTGCCAGCAGCATAACTGGGGCAACTAATGAAAAACTGTTTTTT. It translates to CASSITGATNEKLFF.

The CDR3 region has the DNA TGTGCCAGCGGCTCAGGGATCGGCGGGGAGCTGTTTTTT. Protein sequence: CASGSGIGGELFF. The chain employs TRBV7-2 and TRBJ2-2; TRBD1 might be the D (5 bases). Trimming left V 8 bases short and J 7 bases short, with 14 bases between. The CDR3 runs 13 residues. In germline, CDR1 is SGHTA, CDR2 FQGNSA.

This sequence joins TRBV7-9 and TRBJ2-2; D gene ambiguous. From germline, CDR1 is SEHNR and CDR2 FQNEAQ (reference sequence). Between the trimmed V and J ends, which lost 3 bases and 10 bases, there was a span of 6 bases. The CDR3 has 11 residues. CDR3 in DNA: TGTGCCAGCAGCTTTCGCGTGGAGCTGTTTTTT. Translating it yields CASSFRVELFF. Supplemented by reference TRBV7-9 and TRBJ2-2, the full variable domain reads DTGVSQNPRHKITKRGQNVTFRCDPISEHNRLYWYRQTLGQGPEFLTYFQNEAQLEKSRLLSDRFSAERPKGSFSTLEIQRTEQGDSAMYLCASSFRVELFFGEGSRLTVL.

This clone was observed a few times. The identical CDR3 is also encoded by other nucleotide sequences in the sample. CDR3 DNA sequence: TGTGCCAGCAGCGTAGGACTAGCGGGGGGTAATGAGCAGTTCTTC. Translation: CASSVGLAGGNEQFF. This rearrangement joins TRBV9 to TRBJ2-1, with 13 bases matching TRBD2. Germline-derived CDR1 and CDR2 are SGDLS and YYNGEE. The CDR3 is made up of 15 amino acids. Germline trimming cut 0 bases from V and 7 bases from J; bases unmatched to any gene: 1.

Turning to this clone: Within the sample, other DNA sequences also encode this same CDR3. This chain links TRBV29-1 with TRBJ2-3; D is unclear. There are 10 residues in the CDR3. V was shortened by 5 bases and J by 4 bases, with 4 bases between the two germline ends. Germline-derived CDR1 and CDR2 are SQVTM and ANQGSEA. In nucleotides, the CDR3 is TGCAGCGTTCTGGCAGATACGCAGTATTTT. Encoded protein: CSVLADTQYF.

The V and J genes are TRBV6-5 and TRBJ1-5; TRBD1 aligns across 8 bases. The J segment lost 6 bases and the V segment lost 6 bases, leaving 7 bases of the junction unmatched. The CDR3 totals 14 residues. Germline V gene sequence: CDR1 MNHEY, CDR2 SVGAGI. CDR3 protein: CASRPRQGSQPQHF. DNA for the CDR3: TGTGCCAGCAGACCTCGACAGGGGAGTCAGCCCCAGCATTTT.

This clone was detected a few times. The gene calls are TRBV27 and TRBJ2-5; TRBD1 matches at 10 bases. The DNA end favors TRBJ2-7, so the J call may be wrong. CDR1 is MNHEY, CDR2 SMNVEV, per germline (reference sequence). The CDR3 is made up of 14 amino acids. The CDR3 is CASSPGQGRYEQYF. In DNA form, the CDR3 reads TGTGCCAGCAGTCCGGGACAGGGGCGCTACGAGCAGTACTTC.

This clone has only a few counts. The chain recombines TRBV5-1 with TRBJ1-1; D remains unclear. CDR1 and CDR2 (germline): SGHRS, YFSETQ. Trimming removed 5 bases at V and 1 base at J, with 15 bases between. CDR3 length: 15 residues. CDR3 in amino acids: CASSKEALANTEAFF. The CDR3 bases are TGCGCCAGCAGTAAGGAGGCCTTGGCGAACACTGAAGCTTTCTTT. The full variable domain, with the rest looked up from reference TRBV5-1 and TRBJ1-1, is KAGVTQTPRYLIKTRGQQVTLSCSPISGHRSVSWYQQTPGQGLQFLFEYFSETQRNKGNFPGRFSGRQFSNSRSEMNVSTLELGDSALYLCASSKEALANTEAFFGQGTRLTVV.

This chain joins TRBV7-2 and TRBJ2-1; 8 nucleotides line up with TRBD1. Germline trimming cut 4 bases from V and 7 bases from J; bases unmatched to any gene: 9. The germline V gene encodes CDR1 SGHTA and CDR2 FQGNSA. The length of the CDR3 is 15 residues. This CDR3 reads CASSSRGQGGNEQFF. In DNA, the CDR3 is TGTGCCAGCAGCTCTAGAGGACAGGGAGGAAATGAGCAGTTCTTC.

J is TRBJ1-2 and V is TRBV5-6, with D tentatively TRBD1 (6 bases). CDR1 SGHDT and CDR2 YYEEEE come from the germline V gene. This CDR3 contains 13 residues. Trimming pared 7 bases from V and 5 bases from J, leaving 15 bases between. In DNA form, the CDR3 reads TGTGCCAGCTCCCTCGGACAGCTATATGGCTACACCTTC. It is translated as CASSLGQLYGYTF.

The rearrangement uses TRBV4-3 and TRBJ2-1; 9 nucleotides line up with TRBD1. The trim removed 1 base at V and 7 bases at J, leaving 8 bases unmatched. The CDR3 is 16 amino acids. The germline V gene has CDR1 LGHNA and CDR2 YSLEER. The CDR3 DNA reads as TGCGCCAGCAGCCAAGTAATCGGGACAGGGATGAATGAGCAGTTCTTC. Translating it yields CASSQVIGTGMNEQFF.

This sequence joins TRBV7-6 and TRBJ2-1; D perhaps matches TRBD2 (5 bases). V was shortened by 5 bases and J by 9 bases, with 14 bases between the two germline ends. Looked up from germline, CDR1 is SGHVS and CDR2 is FNYEAQ. The CDR3 is 13 amino acids. This chain's CDR3 is CASSESDRGEQFF. The CDR3 DNA reads as TGTGCCAGCAGCGAATCCGACCGGGGTGAGCAGTTCTTC.

The rearrangement uses TRBV5-6 and TRBJ1-1; tentative D call: TRBD1 (5 bases). V dropped 0 bases and J dropped 3 bases, with 12 bases sitting between them. Germline CDR1 and CDR2: SGHDT and YYEEEE. The CDR3 runs to 15 residues. The CDR3: CASSLARREDTEAFF. The CDR3 DNA is TGTGCCAGCAGCTTGGCCCGCAGGGAGGACACTGAAGCTTTCTTT. Drawing the rest from reference TRBV5-6 and TRBJ1-1, the complete variable domain is DAGVTQSPTHLIKTRGQQVTLRCSPKSGHDTVSWYQQALGQGPQFIFQYYEEEERQRGNFPDRFSGHQFPNYSSELNVNALLLGDSALYLCASSLARREDTEAFFGQGTRLTVV.

V gene TRBV30 combines with J gene TRBJ1-2, with D possibly being TRBD1 (6 bases). CDR3 size: 12 residues. The germline V and J ends were trimmed by 7 bases and 9 bases, with 18 bases remaining between them. Germline assignment: CDR1 GTSNPN and CDR2 SVGIG (reference sequence). CDR3 in amino acids: CASTPGTGSYTF. CDR3 sequence (DNA): TGTGCCTCGACTCCCGGCACAGGGAGCTACACCTTC.

This clone was found a few times. V usage is TRBV13 and J usage is TRBJ2-4, with TRBD1 matching over 8 bases. Trimming at V came to 5 bases and at J to 8 bases, leaving 11 bases not matched to a gene. The CDR3 is 15 residues long. Germline CDR1 reads PRHDT; CDR2 reads FYEKMQ (reference sequence). The CDR3 DNA sequence: TGTGCCAGCAGCAAATGGACAGGGCTGGAATACATTCAGTACTTC. Its protein is CASSKWTGLEYIQYF.

This clone turned up a few times. CDR3 residues: CASSPDSYNEQFF. The DNA of the CDR3 is TGTGCCAGTAGTCCCGACTCTTACAATGAGCAGTTCTTC. The V and J genes are TRBV19 and TRBJ2-1, with D uncertain. This CDR3 is built from 13 residues. Looked up from germline, CDR1 is LNHDA and CDR2 is SQIVND (reference sequence). With 5 bases removed from V and 4 bases from J, the gap between germline ends came to 9 bases.

The rearrangement links TRBV29-1 to TRBJ1-1; D is unresolved. The germline gives CDR1 SQVTM, CDR2 ANQGSEA. CDR3 length: 11 residues. V lost 1 base and J lost 10, with 10 bases in between. The CDR3 loop reads CSVEGGGGAFF. CDR3 nucleotide sequence: TGCAGCGTTGAAGGGGGTGGCGGAGCTTTCTTT.

V is TRBV9 and J is TRBJ1-1, with D hard to call. The CDR3 covers 13 residues. V lost 3 bases to trimming and J lost 4 bases, with 10 bases between them. Germline CDR1 reads SGDLS; CDR2 reads YYNGEE. CDR3 protein: CASSARAGTEAFF. The CDR3 DNA is TGTGCCAGCAGCGCACGAGCCGGCACTGAAGCTTTCTTT. Using reference TRBV9 and TRBJ1-1 for the parts outside the CDR3, the full variable domain is DSGVTQTPKHLITATGQRVTLRCSPRSGDLSVYWYQQSLDQGLQFLIQYYNGEERAKGNILERFSAQQFPDLHSELNLSSLELGDSALYFCASSARAGTEAFFGQGTRLTVV.

V gene TRBV25-1 combines with J gene TRBJ1-3; D is perhaps TRBD1 (5 bases). Germline CDR1 and CDR2: MGHDK and SYGVNS. The V end lost 4 bases, the J end lost 0 bases, and 10 bases lay between the germline ends. The CDR3 consists of 15 residues. This chain's CDR3 is CASSADSFSGNTIYF. CDR3 bases: TGTGCCAGCAGTGCTGACAGCTTCTCTGGAAACACCATATATTTT.